This T cell receptor (beta chain) appears in the sequencing data of a study of shared clonotypes between healthy human individuals. Overall study results and limits: Unshared clonotypes carried lower generation probabilities than those common to all four donors.

The CDR3 is made up of 13 amino acids. Germline V gene sequence: CDR1 MNHEY, CDR2 SVGAGI. Losses at the gene ends were 6 bases for V and 9 bases for J; bases not matched to a gene: 3. Clones were sequenced by immunoSEQ multiplex PCR, and TCRdb holds only the in-frame ones, with some missing. The repertoire holds millions of clones, over 85% seen once, with under 0.15% in the top ten. Regarding this clone: Its antigen is not identified.

Sequenced material: naive CD4+ T cells sorted from blood. Described subset: CD45RA+ positively selected. The TCR was taken from a man younger than 35 in good health. The V call is TRBV6-5, the J call TRBJ2-1; 12 bases map to TRBD2. The CDR3 coding sequence is TGTGCCAGCAGCCTAGCGGGAGGGATTGAGCAGTTCTTC. Protein sequence: CASSLAGGIEQFF.